The rows below give T cell receptor beta chains drawn from one sample of a study of T cell responses to AZD1222 COVID-19 vaccine. Generated by immunoSEQ multiplex PCR, the TCRdb table keeps only in-frame clones and is missing some. Of around 140,000 clones listed, 85% to 95% are singletons. Sequencing used peripheral blood, obtained after recovery from COVID-19. These receptors all stem from an adult who had recovered from COVID-19. CDR3s include the opening cysteine and the closing phenylalanine or tryptophan. D genes are given only for firm matches. The listing skips clone size in some rows; elsewhere it reads once, few, many or a size class.

CDR3nt: TGTGCCAGCAGCTTAGCGGACAGGGTGGATGAGCAGTTCTTC; CDR3aa: CASSLADRVDEQFF; v_gene: TRBV7-9; j_gene: TRBJ2-1; d_gene: TRBD1; abundance: .
CDR3nt: TGCGCCAGCAGCTTGGCCTTGACCTCTGGAAACACCATATATTTT; CDR3aa: CASSLALTSGNTIYF; v_gene: TRBV5-1; j_gene: TRBJ1-3; d_gene: .; abundance: .
CDR3nt: TGTGCCAGCAGCCCCCTTAGATCTTCAGCGGGAAGGAATGAGCAGTTCTTC; CDR3aa: CASSPLRSSAGRNEQFF; v_gene: TRBV5-4; j_gene: TRBJ2-1; d_gene: TRBD2; abundance: .
CDR3nt: TGTGCCACCAGCAGAGATAGAAACGCGGGTGAAGCTTTCTTT; CDR3aa: CATSRDRNAGEAFF; v_gene: TRBV15; j_gene: TRBJ1-1; d_gene: .; abundance: .
CDR3nt: TGTGCCAGCAGCGTTTTGAGGGGAAGCTCCTACGAGCAGTACTTC; CDR3aa: CASSVLRGSSYEQYF; v_gene: TRBV28; j_gene: TRBJ2-7; d_gene: .; abundance: .
CDR3nt: TGTGCCAGCAGCAAGCAGACCTCCGGGACAAGGGCGGTCGATGAGCAGTTCTTC; CDR3aa: CASSKQTSGTRAVDEQFF; v_gene: TRBV21-1; j_gene: TRBJ2-1; d_gene: .; abundance: .
CDR3nt: TGTGCCAGTAGTACGAGCGGGAGCGCTCAGCCCCAGCATTTT; CDR3aa: CASSTSGSAQPQHF; v_gene: TRBV19; j_gene: TRBJ1-5; d_gene: .; abundance: .
CDR3nt: TGTGCCGTACTAGGGCAGGATTCCTACGAGCAGTACTTC; CDR3aa: CAVLGQDSYEQYF; v_gene: TRBV28; j_gene: TRBJ2-7; d_gene: .; abundance: .
CDR3nt: TGTGCCAGCAGACTCGCAGGGGGTTGGAACACCATATATTTT; CDR3aa: CASRLAGGWNTIYF; v_gene: TRBV5-6; j_gene: TRBJ1-3; d_gene: TRBD1; abundance: .
CDR3nt: TGCGCCAGCAGCCAAGTTACCGGGTGGACAGATACGCAGTATTTT; CDR3aa: CASSQVTGWTDTQYF; v_gene: TRBV4-1; j_gene: TRBJ2-3; d_gene: .; abundance: .
CDR3nt: TGTGCCACCAGTGGTGGGGGCAATCAGCCCCAGCATTTT; CDR3aa: CATSGGGNQPQHF; v_gene: TRBV15; j_gene: TRBJ1-5; d_gene: .; abundance: .
CDR3nt: TGTGCCAGCAGCTTAGGGGGGGAAGTCTATGGCTACACCTTC; CDR3aa: CASSLGGEVYGYTF; v_gene: TRBV7-8; j_gene: TRBJ1-2; d_gene: .; abundance: .
CDR3nt: TGTGCCATCAGGCCCCCTTACACCGGGGAGCTGTTTTTT; CDR3aa: CAIRPPYTGELFF; v_gene: TRBV10-3; j_gene: TRBJ2-2; d_gene: .; abundance: .
CDR3nt: TGCGCCAGCAGACCACAGGTGACTAACTATGGCTACACCTTC; CDR3aa: CASRPQVTNYGYTF; v_gene: TRBV5-1; j_gene: TRBJ1-2; d_gene: .; abundance: .
CDR3nt: TGTGCCAGCAGCCCAGGGACAGGGGTAAGCAATGAGCAGTTCTTC; CDR3aa: CASSPGTGVSNEQFF; v_gene: TRBV7-3; j_gene: TRBJ2-1; d_gene: TRBD1; abundance: .
CDR3nt: TGTGCCAGCAGCTTGGGGTCCTCCTACGAGCAGTACTTC; CDR3aa: CASSLGSSYEQYF; v_gene: TRBV11-2; j_gene: TRBJ2-7; d_gene: .; abundance: .
CDR3nt: TGTGCCAGCAGCGTAACGGCCTATTATCGGGGTAGCACAGATACGCAGTATTTT; CDR3aa: CASSVTAYYRGSTDTQYF; v_gene: TRBV9; j_gene: TRBJ2-3; d_gene: .; abundance: .
CDR3nt: TGTGCCAGCAGTAAACATCGGGACAGACTTTATGATGAGCAGTTCTTC; CDR3aa: CASSKHRDRLYDEQFF; v_gene: TRBV6-6; j_gene: TRBJ2-1; d_gene: TRBD1; abundance: .
CDR3nt: TGTGCCACCAGCAGAGAGAAAAGGAACTTCTACGAGCAGTACTTC; CDR3aa: CATSREKRNFYEQYF; v_gene: TRBV15; j_gene: TRBJ2-7; d_gene: .; abundance: .
CDR3nt: TGTGCCAGCAGCTCAACCGCTAGCGGGAGAGTCTACAATGAGCAGTTCTTC; CDR3aa: CASSSTASGRVYNEQFF; v_gene: TRBV11-2; j_gene: TRBJ2-1; d_gene: TRBD2; abundance: .
CDR3nt: TGTGCCAGCAAGGTACAGGGGGCGGGAGAGCAGTACTTC; CDR3aa: CASKVQGAGEQYF; v_gene: TRBV6-5; j_gene: TRBJ2-7; d_gene: TRBD1; abundance: .
CDR3nt: TGTGCCAGCAGTTCGACTAGCGAGATATACAATGAGCAGTTCTTC; CDR3aa: CASSSTSEIYNEQFF; v_gene: TRBV28; j_gene: TRBJ2-1; d_gene: TRBD2; abundance: .
CDR3nt: TGTGCCAGCAGTGGGACCGGGACTCCCGCTGAGTCGACCGGGGAGCTGTTTTTT; CDR3aa: CASSGTGTPAESTGELFF; v_gene: TRBV28; j_gene: TRBJ2-2; d_gene: .; abundance: .
CDR3nt: TGTGCCAGCAGTTACTCGTCGAGGGGGAATCAGCCCCAGCATTTT; CDR3aa: CASSYSSRGNQPQHF; v_gene: TRBV6-6; j_gene: TRBJ1-5; d_gene: .; abundance: .
CDR3nt: TGTGCCAGTAGTCGGGGCGGGAGGAGCACAGATACGCAGTATTTT; CDR3aa: CASSRGGRSTDTQYF; v_gene: TRBV19; j_gene: TRBJ2-3; d_gene: TRBD2; abundance: .
CDR3nt: TGTGCCAGCAGCTTGGAGGGTCGGGGATTTCATGGCTACACCTTC; CDR3aa: CASSLEGRGFHGYTF; v_gene: TRBV5-6; j_gene: TRBJ1-2; d_gene: .; abundance: .
CDR3nt: TGTGCCAGCACCAATATGACAGTGATGAACACTGAAGCTTTCTTT; CDR3aa: CASTNMTVMNTEAFF; v_gene: TRBV7-3; j_gene: TRBJ1-1; d_gene: .; abundance: .
CDR3nt: TGTGCCAGTAGTATCCAGGGAGCTAACTATGGCTACACCTTC; CDR3aa: CASSIQGANYGYTF; v_gene: TRBV19; j_gene: TRBJ1-2; d_gene: .; abundance: once
CDR3nt: TGTGCCAGCAGCCAAGAGAAGGGGGCACAGCCCCAGCATTTT; CDR3aa: CASSQEKGAQPQHF; v_gene: TRBV3-1/TRBV3-2; j_gene: TRBJ1-5; d_gene: TRBD1; abundance: .
CDR3nt: TGTGCCAGCAGCGAGGGAAACATGAACACTGAAGCTTTCTTT; CDR3aa: CASSEGNMNTEAFF; v_gene: TRBV9; j_gene: TRBJ1-1; d_gene: .; abundance: .
CDR3nt: TGTGCCAGCAGCCAAGTGCGACTAGCGGGGGCAGATACGCAGTATTTT; CDR3aa: CASSQVRLAGADTQYF; v_gene: TRBV3-1/TRBV3-2; j_gene: TRBJ2-3; d_gene: TRBD2; abundance: .
CDR3nt: TGTGCCAGCAGGGGAACGACAGGGGACACAGATACGCAGTATTTT; CDR3aa: CASRGTTGDTDTQYF; v_gene: TRBV7-8; j_gene: TRBJ2-3; d_gene: TRBD1; abundance: .
CDR3nt: TGTGCCAGCAGTTTATTCAAGGGACGGAATTCACCCCTCCACTTT; CDR3aa: CASSLFKGRNSPLHF; v_gene: TRBV28; j_gene: TRBJ1-6; d_gene: .; abundance: few
CDR3nt: TGTGCCAGCAGCCCCCCTCGGCAGGGTGAGCAGTTCTTC; CDR3aa: CASSPPRQGEQFF; v_gene: TRBV13; j_gene: TRBJ2-1; d_gene: .; abundance: .
CDR3nt: TGTGCCAGCAGCTTAACAGAAAACACAGATACGCAGTATTTT; CDR3aa: CASSLTENTDTQYF; v_gene: TRBV11-3; j_gene: TRBJ2-3; d_gene: .; abundance: .
CDR3nt: TGTGCCAGCAAGGAGATCGCAGGGCCATGGGGCGAGCAGTACTTC; CDR3aa: CASKEIAGPWGEQYF; v_gene: TRBV2; j_gene: TRBJ2-7; d_gene: .; abundance: .
CDR3nt: TGTGCCAGCAGCTTACTAGCGGAAGGCACAGATACGCAGTATTTT; CDR3aa: CASSLLAEGTDTQYF; v_gene: TRBV11-1; j_gene: TRBJ2-3; d_gene: TRBD2; abundance: .
CDR3nt: TGTGCCAGTAGTATTCGCGTAAGAGGGTTCCATGAGCAGTTCTTC; CDR3aa: CASSIRVRGFHEQFF; v_gene: TRBV19; j_gene: TRBJ2-1; d_gene: .; abundance: .
CDR3nt: TGTGCCAGCAAATTATCCTCTTTGATGAACACTGAAGCTTTCTTT; CDR3aa: CASKLSSLMNTEAFF; v_gene: TRBV6-5; j_gene: TRBJ1-1; d_gene: .; abundance: .